The clone carrying this T cell receptor (beta chain) came up a few times. Its antigen is currently unknown. The CDR3 runs 16 residues. The germline V gene has CDR1 SGHVS and CDR2 FQNEAQ. V was trimmed by 1 base and J by 6 bases, leaving 16 bases between them. This sample was taken from a study of response to subunit inactivated influenza vaccine. Overall study results and limits: It was suggested by the authors that few new T cells are recruited by each seasonal influenza vaccination.

TCRdb reanalysed the RT-PCR reads using MiXCR and keeps one entry per CDR3 protein. The sample lists under 550,000 distinct CDR3 sequences, approximately 6.9% occurring once. The source of this sequence is a man between 50 and 75 years old who received an inactivated influenza vaccine. This chain uses TRBV7-8 with TRBJ2-4, with D possibly being TRBD1 (5 bases). Sequences were derived from PBMCs from blood, sampled roughly 24 months after vaccination. Here the CDR3 reads CASSLEKSIDRNIQYF. In DNA, the CDR3 is TGTGCCAGCAGCTTAGAAAAGTCCATCGACAGAAACATTCAGTACTTC.